Sequencing of this T cell receptor beta chain was carried out in a study of blood T cell repertoires in COVID-19. The CDR3 spans 12 residues. V lost 8 bases and J 5 bases, leaving 12 bases between the germline ends. Germline V lookup: CDR1 SQVTM, CDR2 ANQGSEA. Produced via immunoSEQ multiplex PCR; TCRdb's table is partial and in-frame only. The sample shows approximately 300,000 clones, 75% to 90% of them seen only once. This chain uses TRBV29-1 with TRBJ2-2; no definite D call. Material for sequencing was PBMCs or T cells enriched from blood (not recorded which). The sequence was collected from a woman aged 25 to 39 who had recovered from COVID-19. This chain's CDR3 is CSSLLVTGELFF. As DNA, the CDR3 is TGCAGCTCTCTCTTAGTTACCGGGGAGCTGTTTTTT.